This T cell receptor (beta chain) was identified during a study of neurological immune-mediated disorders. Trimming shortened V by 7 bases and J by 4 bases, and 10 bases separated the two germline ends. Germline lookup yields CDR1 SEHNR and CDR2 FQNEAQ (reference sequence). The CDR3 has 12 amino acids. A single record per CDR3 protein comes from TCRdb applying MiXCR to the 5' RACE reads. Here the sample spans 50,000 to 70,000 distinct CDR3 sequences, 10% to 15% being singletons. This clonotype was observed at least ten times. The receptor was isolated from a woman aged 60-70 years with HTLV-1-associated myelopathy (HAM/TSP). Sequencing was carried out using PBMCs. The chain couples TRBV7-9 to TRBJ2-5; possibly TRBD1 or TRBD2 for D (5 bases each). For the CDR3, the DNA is TGTGCCAGCACGGGGACGGGAGAGACCCAGTACTTC. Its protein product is CASTGTGETQYF.